These 25 T cell receptor beta chains share one sample of origin, sequenced in a study of CD8+ T cells in alopecia areata. RNA was extracted and reverse transcribed into cDNA as the sequencing template. The data were produced by immunoSEQ multiplex PCR, yet TCRdb's version contains in-frame clones alone and is incomplete. The data hold under 130,000 clones, with 65% to 90% observed a single time. Regarding treatment: oral pan-JAK inhibitor, 5-10 mg twice daily. Specimen: CD8+ T cells sorted from blood, collected at approximately week 34, from a patient treated with tofacitinib. The receptors here all came from a human donor with alopecia areata.

The chain links TRBV27 to TRBJ2-1; TRBD1 aligns across 9 bases. Trimming cost V 2 bases and J 10 bases; bases outside gene matches: 18. Germline values: CDR1 MNHEY, CDR2 SMNVEV (reference sequence). There are 18 residues in the CDR3. The CDR3 region has the DNA TGTGCCAGCAGTTTACCCGGACAGGGGTCCACAGGGGCTAAGGAGCAGTTCTTC. Encoded protein: CASSLPGQGSTGAKEQFF.

This chain links TRBV23-1 with TRBJ2-7; D not resolved. TRBV23-1 is an ORF; its function is uncertain. The V and J ends lost 8 bases and 0 bases respectively, with 14 bases between them. The CDR3 is 14 amino acids. The CDR3 DNA is TGCGCCAGCGTCTCGTGGGATGCCTCCTACGAGCAGTACTTC. Amino acids: CASVSWDASYEQYF.

The rearrangement uses TRBV27 and TRBJ2-7; maybe TRBD1 (5 bases). The CDR3 sequence is 15 residues long. Germline CDR1 MNHEY, CDR2 SMNVEV (reference sequence). Trimming took 1 base from V and 3 from J, leaving 13 bases between them. In DNA form, the CDR3 reads TGTGCCAGCAGTTTATTTAACGGTCAGGGCTACGAGCAGTACTTC. Amino acid sequence: CASSLFNGQGYEQYF.

The V gene is TRBV9, the J gene TRBJ1-1; the D is unclear. Germline V gene sequence: CDR1 SGDLS, CDR2 YYNGEE. The CDR3 loop spans 14 amino acids. The V and J ends lost 4 bases and 1 base respectively, with 11 bases between them. CDR3 residues: CASSPQAPNTEAFF. Here the CDR3 DNA reads TGTGCCAGCAGCCCCCAGGCCCCGAACACTGAAGCTTTCTTT.

The rearrangement links TRBV10-2 to TRBJ2-7, with 14 bases matching TRBD2. The trim removed 6 bases at V and 4 bases at J, leaving 2 bases unmatched. CDR3 length equals 14 residues. Germline V gene lookup returns CDR1 WSHSY and CDR2 SAAADI. CDR3 protein: CASSGTSGGYEQYF. CDR3 DNA sequence: TGCGCCAGCAGCGGGACTAGCGGGGGATACGAGCAGTACTTC.

The chain joins TRBV27 to TRBJ1-2; 7 bases align to TRBD1. With 4 bases clipped from V and 2 bases from J, the junction kept 10 bases outside the gene matches. Germline values: CDR1 MNHEY, CDR2 SMNVEV (reference sequence). The length of the CDR3 is 16 residues. The CDR3 coding sequence is TGTGCCAGCAGTTCCCCCTCAGACAGGGAGAACTATGGCTACACCTTC. It specifies CASSSPSDRENYGYTF.

This chain links TRBV29-1 with TRBJ2-5, with no clear D. V shed 3 bases and J shed 5 bases, with 19 bases lying between them. The CDR3 contains 15 residues. Germline lookup yields CDR1 SQVTM and CDR2 ANQGSEA. CDR3 amino acids: CSVDSSALLLETQYF. CDR3 bases: TGCAGCGTTGACTCCTCGGCGCTATTACTGGAGACCCAGTACTTC.

This chain links TRBV6-6 with TRBJ2-7; weak D call: TRBD1 (5 bases). From germline, CDR1 is MNHNY and CDR2 SVGAGI (reference sequence). The CDR3 has 15 amino acids. With 2 bases removed from V and 4 bases from J, the gap between germline ends came to 15 bases. For the CDR3, the DNA is TGTGCCAGCAGTTACCGTCCTCAGGGTGGTTACGAGCAGTACTTC. Translation gives CASSYRPQGGYEQYF.

The V and J genes are TRBV5-1 and TRBJ2-1; D is perhaps TRBD1 (6 bases). V lost 4 bases, J lost 8 bases, and 19 bases lay in between. Germline lookup yields CDR1 SGHRS and CDR2 YFSETQ. This CDR3 is 15 amino acids long. The CDR3 spells CASSRTVNGDDEQFF. The CDR3 DNA reads TGCGCCAGCAGCAGGACAGTCAACGGGGATGATGAGCAGTTCTTC.

This clone was detected once. The chain recombines TRBV10-2 with TRBJ2-3; D possibly corresponds to TRBD2 (5 bases). V was trimmed by 3 bases and J by 9 bases, leaving 10 bases between them. The germline CDR1 and CDR2 sequences are WSHSY and SAAADI. The CDR3 contains 12 residues. The DNA of the CDR3 is TGCGCCAGCAGTGATTGGAGGAACACGCAGTATTTT. Translated: CASSDWRNTQYF.

This clone was counted only a few times. CDR3 nucleotide sequence: TGCAGCGTTGATTCCCAGGGCGAGGGGTCCGGGGAGCTGTTTTTT. Protein product: CSVDSQGEGSGELFF. The chain is built from TRBV29-1 and TRBJ2-2; D tentatively reads TRBD1 or TRBD2 (5 bases each). V was pared by 3 bases and J by 6 bases, with 17 bases between. CDR3 size: 15 residues. Germline-derived CDR1 and CDR2 are SQVTM and ANQGSEA.

This chain joins TRBV19 and TRBJ1-1; unclear D gene. Germline-derived CDR1 and CDR2 are LNHDA and SQIVND (reference sequence). The V end lost 0 bases, the J end lost 5 bases, and 10 bases lay between the germline ends. CDR3 length: 14 residues. The CDR3 reads CASSIDGVRTEAFF. CDR3 in DNA: TGTGCCAGTAGTATAGACGGGGTTCGAACTGAAGCTTTCTTT.

The J gene is TRBJ2-5, the V gene TRBV29-1; 7 positions match TRBD1. The DNA end is more similar to TRBJ2-7, so the J call may be wrong. Per germline, CDR1 SQVTM and CDR2 ANQGSEA. CDR3 length: 14 amino acids. The CDR3 nucleotides read TGCAGCCCACACAGGGGCTGGACCTCCTACGAGCAGTACTTC. Protein: CSPHRGWTSYEQYF.

The V call is TRBV29-1, the J call TRBJ2-7; no reliable D call. In germline, CDR1 is SQVTM, CDR2 ANQGSEA. CDR3 length equals 10 residues. Trimming left V 5 bases short and J 4 bases short, with 6 bases between. In DNA form, the CDR3 reads TGCAGCGTTAGGGATTACGAGCAGTACTTC. The encoded protein is CSVRDYEQYF.

V usage is TRBV9 and J usage is TRBJ2-1; TRBD2 matches at 9 bases. The germline gives CDR1 SGDLS, CDR2 YYNGEE. The junction had 10 bases not matched to a gene; V was cut back by 3 bases and J by 6 bases. The CDR3 is made up of 16 amino acids. Here the CDR3 reads CASSGLAAKDLNEQFF. The CDR3, as DNA: TGTGCCAGCAGCGGACTAGCGGCAAAGGACCTCAATGAGCAGTTCTTC.

The rearrangement joins TRBV27 to TRBJ2-2; D is unresolved. CDR1 MNHEY and CDR2 SMNVEV come from the germline V gene (reference sequence). CDR3 size: 16 residues. Trimming pared 4 bases from V and 2 bases from J, leaving 14 bases between. CDR3 region: CASSSINWYNTGELFF. The CDR3 DNA is TGTGCCAGCAGTTCCATTAACTGGTACAACACCGGGGAGCTGTTTTTT.

This sequence joins TRBV11-2 and TRBJ2-1; no definite D call. The CDR3 covers 11 residues. Germline CDR1 and CDR2: SGHAT and FQNNGV. V was clipped by 4 bases and J by 9 bases, with 7 bases between them. The DNA for the CDR3 is TGTGCCAGCAGCTACACGAGTGAGCAGTTCTTC. Translated: CASSYTSEQFF.

V usage is TRBV10-3 and J usage is TRBJ2-1; 8 bases agree with TRBD1. Germline assignment: CDR1 ENHRY and CDR2 SYGVKD. This CDR3 is 13 amino acids long. J gave up 8 bases and V 10 bases, and 10 bases lay outside the gene matches. This chain's CDR3 is CATRKDRGDEQFF. Here the CDR3 DNA reads TGTGCCACGAGAAAAGACAGGGGTGATGAGCAGTTCTTC.

The genes are TRBV7-6 and TRBJ2-1; D perhaps matches TRBD2 (6 bases). Deletions cut 5 bases from V and 9 bases from J, with 11 bases between. The length of the CDR3 is 12 residues. The germline gives CDR1 SGHVS, CDR2 FNYEAQ. For the CDR3, the DNA is TGTGCCAGCAGCGCAGCTAGCGCTGAGCAGTTCTTC. Amino acid sequence: CASSAASAEQFF.

J is TRBJ2-3 and V is TRBV29-1; tentative D call: TRBD1 (6 bases). Germline loops: CDR1 SQVTM, CDR2 ANQGSEA. V lost 8 bases to trimming and J lost 2 bases, with 14 bases between them. The length of the CDR3 is 13 residues. CDR3 in amino acids: CSSLTGITDTQYF. In nucleotides, the CDR3 is TGCAGCAGCTTAACAGGGATCACAGATACGCAGTATTTT.

This clone has a handful of counts. This chain joins TRBV6-4 and TRBJ2-2; D possibly corresponds to TRBD2 (5 bases). This CDR3 is built from 14 residues. Germline CDR1 and CDR2: MRHNA and SNTAGT. Trimming pared 0 bases from V and 5 bases from J, leaving 7 bases between. The CDR3 nucleotides read TGTGCCAGCAGTGACTCGGGAGTTACCGGGGAGCTGTTTTTT. Its protein is CASSDSGVTGELFF.

Turning to this clone: The same CDR3 is also encoded by other DNA sequences in this sample. The chain carries TRBV4-1 and TRBJ2-2; D ambiguous. The CDR3 length is 16 residues. With 0 bases removed from V and 1 base from J, the gap between germline ends came to 9 bases. Germline CDR1 and CDR2: MGHRA and YSYEKL. CDR3 bases: TGCGCCAGCAGCCAAGACGAAGGGTGGAACACCGGGGAGCTGTTTTTT. It yields the protein CASSQDEGWNTGELFF.

The chain combines TRBV27 with TRBJ2-7, with unresolved D. V lost 3 bases to trimming and J lost 3 bases, with 12 bases between them. CDR3 length equals 14 residues. Germline V lookup: CDR1 MNHEY, CDR2 SMNVEV (reference sequence). CDR3 in amino acids: CASSFQAGSYEQYF. The CDR3 nucleotides read TGTGCCAGCAGTTTTCAGGCAGGTAGCTACGAGCAGTACTTC.

A single count supports this clone. The chain recombines TRBV9 with TRBJ1-6; the D gene is possibly TRBD1 (5 bases). This CDR3 is 13 amino acids long. Per germline, CDR1 SGDLS and CDR2 YYNGEE. V lost 3 bases, J lost 7 bases, and 8 bases lay in between. CDR3 amino acids: CASSAGNNSPLHF. CDR3 DNA sequence: TGTGCCAGCAGCGCAGGGAACAATTCACCCCTCCACTTT.

In this sample, this clone turned up a few times. The V gene is TRBV4-2, the J gene TRBJ2-3; D might be TRBD2 (6 bases). This CDR3 comprises 16 residues. Per germline, CDR1 LGHNA and CDR2 YNFKEQ. Trimming pared 0 bases from V and 6 bases from J, leaving 16 bases between. Here the CDR3 reads CASSQEGVTSGDTQYF. DNA of the CDR3: TGTGCCAGCAGCCAAGAAGGGGTTACGAGCGGGGATACGCAGTATTTT.